Following are 17 T cell receptor beta chains from one sample sequenced in a study of blood T cell repertoires in COVID-19. Profiled with immunoSEQ multiplex PCR; TCRdb holds only in-frame clones, not every one. The table records 300,000 or so clones, roughly 90% of them present only once. What was sequenced was peripheral blood. These receptors were collected from a man aged 18 to 29 who had recovered from COVID-19.

The chain joins TRBV6-6 to TRBJ2-7, with TRBD1 matching over 8 bases. CDR3 length: 13 residues. The trim removed 7 bases at V and 2 bases at J, leaving 4 bases unmatched. Germline V gives CDR1 MNHNY, CDR2 SVGAGI (reference sequence). CDR3 sequence reads: CASTDRAAYEQYF. The CDR3 DNA follows: TGTGCCAGCACGGACAGGGCCGCCTACGAGCAGTACTTC.

The rearrangement uses TRBV6-5 and TRBJ1-5, with D perhaps matching TRBD1 (5 bases). The germline V gene encodes CDR1 MNHEY and CDR2 SVGAGI. Trimming pared 0 bases from V and 1 base from J, leaving 7 bases between. The CDR3 spans 15 residues. The CDR3 loop is CASSYSKGSNQPQHF. CDR3 in DNA: TGTGCCAGCAGTTACTCGAAGGGGAGCAATCAGCCCCAGCATTTT.

The chain is built from TRBV6-5 and TRBJ1-5; no reliable D call. Looked up from germline, CDR1 is MNHEY and CDR2 is SVGAGI. The V gene lost 10 bases and the J gene lost 0 bases, with 10 bases spanning the gap. CDR3 length: 13 residues. In DNA, the CDR3 is TGTGCCACCGGAGGTGGTAGCAATCAGCCCCAGCATTTT. Its protein is CATGGGSNQPQHF.

In this sample, this clone turned up a few times. The V gene is TRBV7-8, the J gene TRBJ1-1; no firm D call. The ends were cut back, 1 base at V and 7 bases at J, with 13 bases in the middle. CDR3 length: 14 residues. The germline V gene encodes CDR1 SGHVS and CDR2 FQNEAQ. The CDR3 protein is CASSLGSPPGEAFF. The CDR3 bases are TGTGCCAGCAGCTTAGGATCCCCCCCGGGTGAAGCTTTCTTT.

CDR3 residues: CASSELERTEAFF. CDR3 coding DNA: TGTGCCAGCAGTGAATTGGAGCGCACTGAAGCTTTCTTT. The chain uses TRBV25-1 and TRBJ1-1, with D hard to call. V was clipped by 1 base and J by 4 bases, with 7 bases between them. The CDR3 consists of 13 residues. Germline V gene data show CDR1 as MGHDK and CDR2 as SYGVNS.

V and J are TRBV18 and TRBJ1-2, with 8 bases that match TRBD1. Trimming at V came to 2 bases and at J to 5 bases, leaving 7 bases not matched to a gene. Germline CDR1 and CDR2: KGHSH and LQKENI. This CDR3 region has 15 residues. DNA of the CDR3: TGTGCCAGCTCACCAGAGGCCAGGGGGCTTTATGGCTACACCTTC. Protein product: CASSPEARGLYGYTF.

This chain connects TRBV19 to TRBJ1-5, with D hard to call. The V and J ends lost 5 bases and 0 bases respectively, with 11 bases between them. The germline CDR1 and CDR2 sequences are LNHDA and SQIVND (reference sequence). The CDR3 extends over 15 amino acids. The CDR3 protein is CASSEVGYSNQPQHF. The CDR3 DNA is TGTGCCAGTAGTGAGGTAGGATATAGCAATCAGCCCCAGCATTTT.

The chain links TRBV2 to TRBJ2-1, with TRBD2 matching 8 bases. J was trimmed by 1 base and V by 3 bases; bases with no gene match: 2. The CDR3 is 15 amino acids. Germline V CDR1 and CDR2: SNHLY, FYNNEI. The DNA of the CDR3 is TGTGCCAGCAGTGATAGCGGGGAGTCCTACAATGAGCAGTTCTTC. Encoded protein: CASSDSGESYNEQFF. Looking up the rest from reference TRBV2 and TRBJ2-1 gives the full variable domain: EPEVTQTPSHQVTQMGQEVILRCVPISNHLYFYWYRQILGQKVEFLVSFYNNEISEKSEIFDDQFSVERPDGSNFTLKIRSTKLEDSAMYFCASSDSGESYNEQFFGPGTRLTVL.

The chain combines TRBV5-1 with TRBJ2-7, with D possibly being TRBD1 (5 bases). The V end was cut by 5 bases, the J end by 0 bases, with 15 bases between. This CDR3 has 15 residues. CDR1 and CDR2 (germline): SGHRS, YFSETQ. The CDR3 nucleotides are TGCGCCAGCAGATATGACAGAACCGGCTCCTACGAGCAGTACTTC. This sequence encodes CASRYDRTGSYEQYF.

This chain connects TRBV30 to TRBJ2-1; a possible D gene is TRBD1 (8 bases). V dropped 2 bases and J dropped 10 bases, with 15 bases sitting between them. This CDR3 has 13 residues. The germline V gene encodes CDR1 GTSNPN and CDR2 SVGIG (reference sequence). The CDR3: CAWSFTGGAEQFF. Written as DNA, the CDR3 is TGTGCCTGGAGTTTCACAGGGGGGGCGGAGCAGTTCTTC. The full variable domain, rest sourced from reference TRBV30 and TRBJ2-1, is SQTIHQWPATLVQPVGSPLSLECTVEGTSNPNLYWYRQAAGRGLQLLFYSVGIGQISSEVPQNLSASRPQDRQFILSSKKLLLSDSGFYLCAWSFTGGAEQFFGPGTRLTVL.

This chain uses TRBV2 with TRBJ2-1; the D is unclear. The ends were cut back, 6 bases at V and 0 bases at J, with 9 bases in the middle. The V gene's germline CDR1 is SNHLY and CDR2 FYNNEI. The CDR3 runs to 14 residues. Here the CDR3 reads CASSKYSSYNEQFF. DNA of the CDR3: TGTGCCAGCAGCAAATATAGCTCCTACAATGAGCAGTTCTTC.

This clone was observed a single time. This chain joins TRBV6-5 and TRBJ2-1, with TRBD1 matching 10 bases. The V gene's germline CDR1 is MNHEY and CDR2 SVGAGI. The trim removed 5 bases at V and 3 bases at J, leaving 4 bases unmatched. The CDR3 sequence is 15 residues long. DNA of the CDR3: TGTGCCAGCAGTCACGACAGGGGGCGCTACAATGAGCAGTTCTTC. Residues: CASSHDRGRYNEQFF.

This clone was counted ten times or more. The CDR3 nucleotides read TGTGCCAGCAGCTTATGGGGGGATGAAGCTTTCTTT. Translation gives CASSLWGDEAFF. The chain recombines TRBV11-2 with TRBJ1-1, with D perhaps TRBD1 (5 bases). Germline V gene data show CDR1 as SGHAT and CDR2 as FQNNGV. CDR3 length: 12 amino acids. Trimming took off 2 bases at V and 7 bases at J, with 8 bases between the two ends. Drawing the rest from reference TRBV11-2 and TRBJ1-1, the complete variable domain is EAGVAQSPRYKIIEKRQSVAFWCNPISGHATLYWYQQILGQGPKLLIQFQNNGVVDDSQLPKDRFSAERLKGVDSTLKIQPAKLEDSAVYLCASSLWGDEAFFGQGTRLTVV.

The V call is TRBV27, the J call TRBJ2-1, with a tentative D call TRBD1 (5 bases). The germline V gene encodes CDR1 MNHEY and CDR2 SMNVEV (reference sequence). V lost 5 bases and J lost 5, with 16 bases in between. There are 15 residues in the CDR3. As DNA, the CDR3 is TGTGCCAGCAGTAGCTCAGGTGGGGCCCACAATGAGCAGTTCTTC. Its protein is CASSSSGGAHNEQFF.

The V gene is TRBV6-5, the J gene TRBJ1-6, with TRBD1 as a possible D gene (5 bases). There are 14 residues in the CDR3. The V end lost 2 bases, the J end lost 6 bases, and 8 bases lay between the germline ends. Germline V CDR1 and CDR2: MNHEY, SVGAGI. DNA of the CDR3: TGTGCCAGCAGTTACGGCGGGGCTAATTCACCCCTCCACTTT. It yields the protein CASSYGGANSPLHF.

The count of this clone is one. The chain combines TRBV11-2 with TRBJ2-2; TRBD2 agrees at 12 bases. From germline, CDR1 is SGHAT and CDR2 FQNNGV. J gave up 5 bases and V 5 bases, and 12 bases lay outside the gene matches. The CDR3 extends over 18 amino acids. The CDR3 coding sequence is TGTGCCAGCAGCAGGGCTGGGAGACTAGCGGGGGAAACCGGGGAGCTGTTTTTT. Translated, it gives CASSRAGRLAGETGELFF.

The chain combines TRBV27 with TRBJ2-7, with 7 bases that match TRBD1. The CDR3 is 15 residues long. J lost 5 bases, V lost 4 bases, and 11 bases had no gene match. Germline V CDR1 and CDR2: MNHEY, SMNVEV (reference sequence). The chain's CDR3 is CASSSPTLTGHEQYF. In nucleotides, the CDR3 is TGTGCCAGCAGTTCCCCGACTTTGACAGGGCACGAGCAGTACTTC.